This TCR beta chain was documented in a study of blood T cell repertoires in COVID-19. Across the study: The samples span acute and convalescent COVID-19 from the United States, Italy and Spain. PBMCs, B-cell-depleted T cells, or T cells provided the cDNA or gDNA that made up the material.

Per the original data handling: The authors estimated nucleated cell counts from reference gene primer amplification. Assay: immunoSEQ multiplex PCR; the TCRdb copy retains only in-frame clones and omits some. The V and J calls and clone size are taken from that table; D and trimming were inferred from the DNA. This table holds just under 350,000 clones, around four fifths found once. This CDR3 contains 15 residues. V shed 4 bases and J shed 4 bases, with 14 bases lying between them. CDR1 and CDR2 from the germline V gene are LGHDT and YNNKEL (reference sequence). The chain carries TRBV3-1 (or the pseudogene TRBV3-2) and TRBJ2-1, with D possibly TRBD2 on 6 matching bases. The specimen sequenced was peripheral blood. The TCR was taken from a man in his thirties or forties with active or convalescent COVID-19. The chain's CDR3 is CASSPATRSYNEQFF. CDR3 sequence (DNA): TGTGCCAGCAGCCCGGCGACTAGGTCATACAATGAGCAGTTCTTC.